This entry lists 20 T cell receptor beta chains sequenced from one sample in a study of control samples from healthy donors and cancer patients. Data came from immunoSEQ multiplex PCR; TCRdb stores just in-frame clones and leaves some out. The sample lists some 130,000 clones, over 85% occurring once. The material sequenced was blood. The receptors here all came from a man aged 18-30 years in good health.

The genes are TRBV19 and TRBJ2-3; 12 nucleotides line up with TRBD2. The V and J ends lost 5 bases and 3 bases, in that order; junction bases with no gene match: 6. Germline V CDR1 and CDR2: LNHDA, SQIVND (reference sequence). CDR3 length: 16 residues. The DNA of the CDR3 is TGTGCCAGTAGTGTACTAGCGGGGGGTATTACAGATACGCAGTATTTT. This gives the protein CASSVLAGGITDTQYF.

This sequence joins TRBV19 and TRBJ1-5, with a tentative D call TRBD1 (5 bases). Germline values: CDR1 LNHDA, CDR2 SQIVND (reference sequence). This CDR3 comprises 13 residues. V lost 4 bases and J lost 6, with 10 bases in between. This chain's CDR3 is CASSKTEGQPQHF. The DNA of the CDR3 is TGTGCCAGTAGTAAGACAGAAGGTCAGCCCCAGCATTTT.

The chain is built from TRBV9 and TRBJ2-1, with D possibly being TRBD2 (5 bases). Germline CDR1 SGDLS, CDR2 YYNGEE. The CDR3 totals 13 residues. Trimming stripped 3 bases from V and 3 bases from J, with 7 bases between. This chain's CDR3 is CASSARDYNEQFF. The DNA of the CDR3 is TGTGCCAGCAGCGCCCGGGACTACAATGAGCAGTTCTTC.

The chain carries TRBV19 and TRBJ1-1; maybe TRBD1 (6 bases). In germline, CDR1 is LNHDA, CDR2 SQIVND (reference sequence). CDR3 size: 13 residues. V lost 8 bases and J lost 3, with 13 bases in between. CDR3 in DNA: TGTGCCAGTTCCGGGGCAGGGGACACTGAAGCTTTCTTT. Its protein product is CASSGAGDTEAFF.

CDR3 sequence: CASSSGRGDTQYF. The DNA for the CDR3 is TGTGCCAGCAGCTCGGGACGCGGCGATACGCAGTATTTT. The chain recombines TRBV5-4 with TRBJ2-3; the D gene could be TRBD1 or TRBD2 (5 bases each). The ends were cut back, 3 bases at V and 6 bases at J, with 11 bases in the middle. The CDR3 consists of 13 residues. Per germline, CDR1 SGHNT and CDR2 YYREEE (reference sequence).

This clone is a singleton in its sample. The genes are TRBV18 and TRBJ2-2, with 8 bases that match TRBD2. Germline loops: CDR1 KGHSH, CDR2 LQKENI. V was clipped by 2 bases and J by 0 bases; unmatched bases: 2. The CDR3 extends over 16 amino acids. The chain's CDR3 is CASSPAGGANTGELFF. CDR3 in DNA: TGTGCCAGCTCACCAGCGGGGGGCGCGAACACCGGGGAGCTGTTTTTT. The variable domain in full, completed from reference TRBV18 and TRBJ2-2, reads NAGVMQNPRHLVRRRGQEARLRCSPMKGHSHVYWYRQLPEEGLKFMVYLQKENIIDESGMPKERFSAEFPKEGPSILRIQQVVRGDSAAYFCASSPAGGANTGELFFGEGSRLTVL.

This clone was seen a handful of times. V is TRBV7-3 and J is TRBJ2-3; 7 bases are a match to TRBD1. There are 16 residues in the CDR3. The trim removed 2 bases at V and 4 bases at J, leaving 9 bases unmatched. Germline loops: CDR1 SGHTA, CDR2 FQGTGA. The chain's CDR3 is CASSLWPTGSPDTQYF. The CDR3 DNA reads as TGTGCCAGCAGCTTATGGCCGACAGGGTCCCCAGATACGCAGTATTTT.

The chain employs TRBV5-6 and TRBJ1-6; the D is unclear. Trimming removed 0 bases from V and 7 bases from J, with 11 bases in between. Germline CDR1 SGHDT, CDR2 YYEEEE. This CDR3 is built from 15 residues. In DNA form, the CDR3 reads TGTGCCAGCAGCTTGGATATGGGATTGAATTCACCCCTCCACTTT. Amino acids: CASSLDMGLNSPLHF.

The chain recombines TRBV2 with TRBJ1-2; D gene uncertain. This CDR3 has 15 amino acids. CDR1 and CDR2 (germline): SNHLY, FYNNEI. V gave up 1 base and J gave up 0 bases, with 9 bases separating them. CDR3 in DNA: TGTGCCAGCAGTGAAGAGACCCTAGCTAACTATGGCTACACCTTC. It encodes CASSEETLANYGYTF.

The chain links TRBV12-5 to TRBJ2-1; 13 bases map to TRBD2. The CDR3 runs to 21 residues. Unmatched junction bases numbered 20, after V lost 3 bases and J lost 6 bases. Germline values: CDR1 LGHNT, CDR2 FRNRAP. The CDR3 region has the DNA TGTGCTAGTGGTTTTCTTCCTTCCGGGACTAGCGGGAAATGGGACCCCAATGAGCAGTTCTTC. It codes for CASGFLPSGTSGKWDPNEQFF. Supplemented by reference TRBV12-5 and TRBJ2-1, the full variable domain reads DARVTQTPRHKVTEMGQEVTMRCQPILGHNTVFWYRQTMMQGLELLAYFRNRAPLDDSGMPKDRFSAEMPDATLATLKIQPSEPRDSAVYFCASGFLPSGTSGKWDPNEQFFGPGTRLTVL.

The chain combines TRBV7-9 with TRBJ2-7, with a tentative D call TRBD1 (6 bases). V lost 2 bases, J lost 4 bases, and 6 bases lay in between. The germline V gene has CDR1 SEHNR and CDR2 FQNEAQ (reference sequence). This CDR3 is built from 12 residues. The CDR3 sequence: CASSLRGYEQYF. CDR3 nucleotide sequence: TGTGCCAGCAGCTTAAGGGGGTACGAGCAGTACTTC.

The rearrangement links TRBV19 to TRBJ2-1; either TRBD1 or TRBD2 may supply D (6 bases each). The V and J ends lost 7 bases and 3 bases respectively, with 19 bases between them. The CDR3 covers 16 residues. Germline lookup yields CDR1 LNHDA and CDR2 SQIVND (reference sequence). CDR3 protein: CASNPWGAKDYNEQFF. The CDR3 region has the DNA TGTGCCAGTAACCCTTGGGGGGCGAAAGACTACAATGAGCAGTTCTTC.

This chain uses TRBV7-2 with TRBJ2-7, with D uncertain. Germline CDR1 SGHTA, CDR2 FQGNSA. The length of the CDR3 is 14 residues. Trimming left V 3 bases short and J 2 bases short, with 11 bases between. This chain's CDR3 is CASSFYGSTYEQYF. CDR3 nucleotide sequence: TGTGCCAGCAGCTTCTACGGTTCAACCTACGAGCAGTACTTC.

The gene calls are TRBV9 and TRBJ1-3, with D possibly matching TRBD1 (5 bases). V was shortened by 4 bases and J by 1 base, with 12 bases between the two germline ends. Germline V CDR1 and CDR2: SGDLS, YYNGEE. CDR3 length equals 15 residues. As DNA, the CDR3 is TGTGCCAGCAGCCGGGACGTTGGTTCTGGAAACACCATATATTTT. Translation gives CASSRDVGSGNTIYF.

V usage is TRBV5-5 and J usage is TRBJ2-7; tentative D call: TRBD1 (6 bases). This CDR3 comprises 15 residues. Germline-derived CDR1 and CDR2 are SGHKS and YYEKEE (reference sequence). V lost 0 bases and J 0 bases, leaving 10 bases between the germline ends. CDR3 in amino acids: CASSLEGESSYEQYF. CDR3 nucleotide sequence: TGTGCCAGCAGCTTGGAGGGGGAAAGCTCCTACGAGCAGTACTTC.

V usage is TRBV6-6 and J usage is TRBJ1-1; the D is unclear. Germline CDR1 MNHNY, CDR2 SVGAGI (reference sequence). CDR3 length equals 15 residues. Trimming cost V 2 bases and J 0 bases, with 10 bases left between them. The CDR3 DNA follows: TGTGCCAGCAGTTACAAGGTGGACGTGAACACTGAAGCTTTCTTT. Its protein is CASSYKVDVNTEAFF.

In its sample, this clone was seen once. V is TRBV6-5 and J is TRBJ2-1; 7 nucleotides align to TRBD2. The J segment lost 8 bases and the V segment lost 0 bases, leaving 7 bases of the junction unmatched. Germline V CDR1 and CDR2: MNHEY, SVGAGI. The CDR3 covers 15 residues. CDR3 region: CASSYSWGGVDEQFF. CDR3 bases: TGTGCCAGCAGTTACTCATGGGGGGGGGTCGATGAGCAGTTCTTC.

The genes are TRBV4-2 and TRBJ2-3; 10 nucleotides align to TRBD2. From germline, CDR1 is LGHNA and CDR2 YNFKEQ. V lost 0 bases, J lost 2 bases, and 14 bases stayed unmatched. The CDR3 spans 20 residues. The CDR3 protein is CASSQESILLAGKNTDTQYF. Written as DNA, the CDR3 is TGTGCCAGCAGCCAAGAATCCATCTTACTAGCGGGGAAAAACACAGATACGCAGTATTTT.

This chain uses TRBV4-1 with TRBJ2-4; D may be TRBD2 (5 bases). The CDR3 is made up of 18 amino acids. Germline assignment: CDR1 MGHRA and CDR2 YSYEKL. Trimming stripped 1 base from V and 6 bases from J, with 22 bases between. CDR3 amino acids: CASSQAWAQAPRGNIQYF. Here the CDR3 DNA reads TGCGCCAGCAGCCAAGCCTGGGCCCAGGCCCCTCGGGGAAACATTCAGTACTTC.

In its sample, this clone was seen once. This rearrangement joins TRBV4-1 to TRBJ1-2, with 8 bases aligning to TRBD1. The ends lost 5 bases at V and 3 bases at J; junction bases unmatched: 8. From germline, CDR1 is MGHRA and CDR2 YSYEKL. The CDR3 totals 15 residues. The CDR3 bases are TGCGCCAGCAGCTCCCGACAGGGGCGAGACTATGGCTACACCTTC. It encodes CASSSRQGRDYGYTF.